The following is a TCR beta chain sequence with its context. The sample is drawn from a study of blood T cell repertoires in COVID-19. About the study: Spain, Italy and the United States supplied samples that represented acute and convalescent COVID-19. T cells, B-cell-depleted T cells, or PBMCs supplied cDNA or gDNA.

Germline V lookup: CDR1 SGHNT, CDR2 YENEEA. There are 15 residues in the CDR3. V was pared by 5 bases and J by 3 bases, with 5 bases of the junction left unmatched. Clones were read by immunoSEQ multiplex PCR, and TCRdb kept only the in-frame ones, dropping some. In the table there are about 200,000 clones, approximately 80% of which are singletons. The material sequenced was peripheral blood. The chain uses TRBV11-3 and TRBJ2-3; TRBD1 matches 10 bases. The sequence came from a man aged 35-49 years with acute or convalescent COVID-19. The CDR3 DNA sequence: TGTGCCAGCAGCACCGGGACAGGGGTAACAGATACGCAGTATTTT. Protein: CASSTGTGVTDTQYF.